This record concerns one T cell receptor (beta chain) sequence. These data are taken from a study of technical replicates of blood from a few donors. The method was immunoSEQ multiplex PCR; TCRdb's version includes in-frame clones alone and lacks a portion of them. The repertoire holds 50,000 or so clones, 92% seen once, with 3.5% to 4.5% in the top ten. This TCR came from a human donor in good health. Some clones in this sample may be carry-over from other donors' samples. The source material was PBMCs.

CDR3 region: CAWSVQNVDGYTF. The DNA of the CDR3 is TGTGCCTGGAGTGTACAGAACGTGGATGGCTACACCTTC. This chain connects TRBV30 to TRBJ1-2; no clear D gene. This CDR3 has 13 residues. V dropped 0 bases and J dropped 6 bases, with 11 bases sitting between them. Per germline, CDR1 GTSNPN and CDR2 SVGIG (reference sequence).